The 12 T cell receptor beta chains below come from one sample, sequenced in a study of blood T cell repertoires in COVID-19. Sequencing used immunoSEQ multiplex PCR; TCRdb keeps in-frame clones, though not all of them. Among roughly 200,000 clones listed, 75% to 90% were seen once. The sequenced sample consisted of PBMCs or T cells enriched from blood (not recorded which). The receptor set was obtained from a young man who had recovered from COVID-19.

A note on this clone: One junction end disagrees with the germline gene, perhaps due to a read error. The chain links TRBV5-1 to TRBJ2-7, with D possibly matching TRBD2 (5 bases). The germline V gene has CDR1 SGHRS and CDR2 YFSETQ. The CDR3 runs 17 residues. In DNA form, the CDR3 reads TGCGCCAGCAGTTTGGATTGGTCCCTCCTAGCTACCTACGAGCAGTACTTC. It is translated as CASSLDWSLLATYEQYF.

The CDR3 DNA reads as TGTGCCAGTCAATCGACAGAGCGAATACTGTTTTTT. It is translated as CASQSTERILFF. This chain joins TRBV19 and TRBJ1-4; tentative D call: TRBD1 (5 bases). The length of the CDR3 is 12 residues. Between the trimmed V and J ends, which lost 8 bases and 13 bases, there was a span of 17 bases. Germline CDR1 reads LNHDA; CDR2 reads SQIVND (reference sequence).

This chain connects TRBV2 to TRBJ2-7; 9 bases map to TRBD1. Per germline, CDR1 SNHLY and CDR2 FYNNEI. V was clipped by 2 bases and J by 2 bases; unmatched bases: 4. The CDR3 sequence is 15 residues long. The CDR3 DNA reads TGTGCCAGCAGTGAAATGTGGGACAGGGCCTACGAGCAGTACTTC. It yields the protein CASSEMWDRAYEQYF.

CDR3 sequence reads: CASSYKGESYGYTF. The DNA of the CDR3 is TGTGCCAGCAGTTATAAGGGAGAATCCTATGGCTACACCTTC. V and J are TRBV6-5 and TRBJ1-2, with D uncertain. This CDR3 region has 14 residues. V shed 3 bases and J shed 4 bases, with 12 bases lying between them. Germline V CDR1 and CDR2: MNHEY, SVGAGI.

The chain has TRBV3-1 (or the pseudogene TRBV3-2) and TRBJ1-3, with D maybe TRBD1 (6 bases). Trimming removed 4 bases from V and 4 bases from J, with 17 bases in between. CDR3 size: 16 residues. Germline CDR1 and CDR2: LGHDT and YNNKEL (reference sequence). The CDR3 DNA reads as TGTGCCAGCAGCCGTTCCGGGACACGGATCGGAAACACCATATATTTT. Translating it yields CASSRSGTRIGNTIYF.

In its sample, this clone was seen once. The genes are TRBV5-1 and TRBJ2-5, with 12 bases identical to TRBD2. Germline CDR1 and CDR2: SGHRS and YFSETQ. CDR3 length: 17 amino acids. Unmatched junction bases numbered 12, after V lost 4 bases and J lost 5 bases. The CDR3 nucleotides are TGCGCCAGCAGCCCCAACAAACTAGCGGGGGGCGGTGAGACCCAGTACTTC. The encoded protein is CASSPNKLAGGGETQYF.

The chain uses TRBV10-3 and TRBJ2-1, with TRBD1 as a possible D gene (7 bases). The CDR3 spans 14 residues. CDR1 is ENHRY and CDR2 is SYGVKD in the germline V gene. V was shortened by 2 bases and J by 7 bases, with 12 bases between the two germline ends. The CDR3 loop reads CAISEATGRNEQFF. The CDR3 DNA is TGTGCCATCAGTGAGGCGACAGGGAGGAATGAGCAGTTCTTC.

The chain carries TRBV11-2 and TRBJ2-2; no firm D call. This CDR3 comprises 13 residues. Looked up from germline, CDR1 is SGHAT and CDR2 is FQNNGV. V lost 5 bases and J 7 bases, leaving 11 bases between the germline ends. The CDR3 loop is CASSPLLDGELFF. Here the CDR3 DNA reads TGTGCCAGCAGCCCGCTACTCGACGGGGAGCTGTTTTTT.

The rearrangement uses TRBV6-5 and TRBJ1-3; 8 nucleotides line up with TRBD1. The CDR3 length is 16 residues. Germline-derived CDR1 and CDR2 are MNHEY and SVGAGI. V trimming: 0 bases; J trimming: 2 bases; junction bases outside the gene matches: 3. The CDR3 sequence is CASSYSRTGTGNTIYF. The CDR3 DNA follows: TGTGCCAGCAGTTACTCTCGGACAGGGACTGGAAACACCATATATTTT.

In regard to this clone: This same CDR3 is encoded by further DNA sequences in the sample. In DNA form, the CDR3 reads TGTGCCAGCAGCTTGGCCGGGGGGGATACGCAGTATTTT. Amino acids: CASSLAGGDTQYF. This chain links TRBV5-4 with TRBJ2-3; 7 bases are shared with TRBD2. The ends lost 0 bases at V and 6 bases at J; junction bases unmatched: 1. The CDR3 consists of 13 residues. Germline V gene data show CDR1 as SGHNT and CDR2 as YYREEE (reference sequence).

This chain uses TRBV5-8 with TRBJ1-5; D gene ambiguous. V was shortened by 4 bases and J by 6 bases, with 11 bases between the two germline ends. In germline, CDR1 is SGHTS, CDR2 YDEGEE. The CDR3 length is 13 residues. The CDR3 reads CASSPGFTQPQHF. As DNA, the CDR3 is TGTGCCAGCAGCCCGGGATTCACTCAGCCCCAGCATTTT.

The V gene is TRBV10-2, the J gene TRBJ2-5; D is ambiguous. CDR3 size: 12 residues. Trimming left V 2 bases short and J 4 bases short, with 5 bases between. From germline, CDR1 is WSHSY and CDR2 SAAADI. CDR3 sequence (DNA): TGCGCCAGCAGTGAGGAGAGAGAGACCCAGTACTTC. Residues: CASSEERETQYF.